The clone carrying this T cell receptor (beta chain) has just a few counts. Its antigen is undetermined. The CDR3 is 12 residues long. Trimming cost V 4 bases and J 5 bases, with 11 bases left between them. In germline, CDR1 is SQVTM, CDR2 ANQGSEA. TCRdb itself ran the reads through MiXCR, one entry per CDR3 protein. The sample contains 310,000 or so distinct CDR3 sequences, about 23% of which appear only once. This sample was included in a study of T cell repertoires in cytomegalovirus infection. Looking at the study overall: CMV infection and matching HLA type were both indicated by public TCR beta signatures.

General study results and limits: HLA-C-restricted TCR beta clonotypes specific for CMV led the ex vivo response. There were carriers of CMV plus the relevant HLA, and cumulative public TCR beta family frequency identified them.

This chain joins TRBV29-1 and TRBJ2-5; D gene unclear. The sequence came from a human donor in good health (CMV status not recorded). Some clones in this sample may be carry-over from other donors' samples. Sequencing input: PBMCs. As DNA, the CDR3 is TGCAGCGTTGTGGCGTTCGGGGAGACCCAGTACTTC. Protein product: CSVVAFGETQYF.